Each of the 17 T cell receptor beta chains below was sequenced from the same sample in a study of blood T cell repertoires in COVID-19. Using immunoSEQ multiplex PCR, the repertoire was profiled, and TCRdb retains in-frame clones only, with some absent. The sample records approximately 300,000 clones, 86% being singletons. The source material was peripheral blood. The receptors were gathered from a woman between 45 and 60 years old with acute or convalescent COVID-19.

This clone was picked up one time. The chain couples TRBV6-5 to TRBJ2-3, with 7 bases fitting TRBD2. Losses at the gene ends were 6 bases for V and 4 bases for J; bases not matched to a gene: 4. CDR3 length: 13 residues. Germline values: CDR1 MNHEY, CDR2 SVGAGI. CDR3 protein: CASRAGASDTQYF. In DNA form, the CDR3 reads TGTGCCAGCAGGGCGGGAGCGTCAGATACGCAGTATTTT.

CDR3 sequence: CASSPIYRAHEQYF. The CDR3, as DNA: TGTGCCAGCAGTCCCATCTACAGGGCCCACGAGCAGTACTTC. The V call is TRBV6-5, the J call TRBJ2-7; TRBD1 might be the D (6 bases). The CDR3 length is 14 residues. Germline CDR1 MNHEY, CDR2 SVGAGI. V lost 5 bases and J 5 bases, leaving 16 bases between the germline ends.

The J gene is TRBJ2-7, the V gene TRBV6-5, with 8 bases fitting TRBD1. There are 15 residues in the CDR3. V shed 2 bases and J 4 bases; nucleotides not matched to a gene: 7. Germline CDR1 MNHEY, CDR2 SVGAGI. DNA for the CDR3: TGTGCCAGCAGTTACAACGGACAGGGTATATACGAGCAGTACTTC. Protein product: CASSYNGQGIYEQYF.

The chain has TRBV7-2 and TRBJ1-5, with TRBD1 identical over 8 bases. The CDR3 sequence is 15 residues long. V lost 4 bases to trimming and J lost 8 bases; unmatched junction nucleotides: 10. CDR1 and CDR2 from the germline V gene are SGHTA and FQGNSA. This CDR3 is CASSYGQGRFEPQHF. The DNA for the CDR3 is TGTGCCAGCAGCTACGGACAGGGAAGGTTCGAGCCCCAGCATTTT.

V gene TRBV12-5 combines with J gene TRBJ2-1; 8 bases align to TRBD2. The germline CDR1 and CDR2 sequences are LGHNT and FRNRAP. J was trimmed by 5 bases and V by 7 bases; bases with no gene match: 13. The CDR3 is 16 residues long. For the CDR3, the DNA is TGTGCTAGTGCCAACCTTAGCGGGATTGGGAACAATGAGCAGTTCTTC. Protein: CASANLSGIGNNEQFF.

The rearrangement links TRBV9 to TRBJ2-2; 12 bases agree with TRBD2. Germline CDR1 is SGDLS and CDR2 is YYNGEE. The CDR3 covers 17 residues. Trimming removed 3 bases from V and 4 bases from J; junction bases left unmatched: 7. The DNA of the CDR3 is TGTGCCAGCAGCGCAATGACTAGCGGGAGAACCACCGGGGAGCTGTTTTTT. It is translated as CASSAMTSGRTTGELFF.

V gene TRBV28 combines with J gene TRBJ2-5, with 7 nucleotides matching TRBD1. Germline V gene lookup returns CDR1 MDHEN and CDR2 SYDVKM. The junction had 4 bases not matched to a gene; V was cut back by 5 bases and J by 1 base. CDR3 length equals 14 residues. CDR3 residues: CASSPRDSQETQYF. The CDR3 nucleotides read TGTGCCAGCAGTCCGAGGGACAGCCAAGAGACCCAGTACTTC. Filled out from reference TRBV28 and TRBJ2-5, the complete variable domain reads DVKVTQSSRYLVKRTGEKVFLECVQDMDHENMFWYRQDPGLGLRLIYFSYDVKMKEKGDIPEGYSVSREKKERFSLILESASTNQTSMYLCASSPRDSQETQYFGPGTRLLVL.

The V call is TRBV20-1, the J call TRBJ1-2; TRBD1 matches at 8 bases. The length of the CDR3 is 11 residues. Germline CDR1 DFQATT, CDR2 SNEGSKA (reference sequence). Unmatched junction bases numbered 1, after V lost 6 bases and J lost 4 bases. The CDR3 region is CSATGGYGYTF. CDR3 nucleotides: TGCAGTGCAACAGGGGGCTATGGCTACACCTTC.

The chain is built from TRBV5-5 and TRBJ2-5, with 9 bases fitting TRBD2. With V trimmed by 4 bases and J by 5 bases, 6 bases remained unmatched. Germline CDR1 is SGHKS and CDR2 is YYEKEE (reference sequence). This CDR3 contains 14 residues. Here the CDR3 reads CASSPGTSFETQYF. CDR3 in DNA: TGTGCCAGCAGCCCGGGGACTAGCTTTGAGACCCAGTACTTC.

The chain carries TRBV5-1 and TRBJ2-1; 10 bases align to TRBD1. V gave up 6 bases and J gave up 13 bases; unmatched junction bases: 10. The germline CDR1 and CDR2 sequences are SGHRS and YFSETQ. The CDR3 consists of 13 residues. The CDR3 spells CASTPGTGEQQFF. DNA of the CDR3: TGCGCCAGCACCCCCGGGACAGGGGAGCAACAGTTCTTC. Filled out from reference TRBV5-1 and TRBJ2-1, the complete variable domain reads KAGVTQTPRYLIKTRGQQVTLSCSPISGHRSVSWYQQTPGQGLQFLFEYFSETQRNKGNFPGRFSGRQFSNSRSEMNVSTLELGDSALYLCASTPGTGEQQFFGPGTRLTVL.

The chain is built from TRBV5-1 and TRBJ2-7; D unresolved. The V gene's germline CDR1 is SGHRS and CDR2 YFSETQ. The CDR3 extends over 15 amino acids. Trimming took off 0 bases at V and 2 bases at J, with 12 bases between the two ends. CDR3 DNA sequence: TGCGCCAGCAGCTTGGCCTTGGCTGAAACCTACGAGCAGTACTTC. Its translation is CASSLALAETYEQYF.

This sequence joins TRBV7-2 and TRBJ2-3; tentatively, D is TRBD2 (5 bases). V was clipped by 5 bases and J by 0 bases, with 15 bases between them. The germline gives CDR1 SGHTA, CDR2 FQGNSA. The CDR3 has 16 residues. CDR3 amino acids: CASSAAAGLSTDTQYF. For the CDR3, the DNA is TGTGCCAGCAGCGCCGCCGCGGGCCTAAGCACAGATACGCAGTATTTT.

The chain couples TRBV10-3 to TRBJ1-1; 7 nucleotides match TRBD1. CDR1 is ENHRY and CDR2 is SYGVKD in the germline V gene. V gave up 2 bases and J gave up 5 bases; unmatched junction bases: 8. The CDR3 spans 15 residues. This CDR3 reads CAISEALQGGTEAFF. The CDR3 DNA sequence: TGTGCCATCAGTGAGGCCCTTCAGGGGGGAACTGAAGCTTTCTTT.

CDR3 nucleotides: TGTGCCAGCAGTGAGACTGCTGTGGAGGGCCGGGCTTTCTTT. Translated: CASSETAVEGRAFF. The chain combines TRBV6-4 with TRBJ1-1; D unresolved. The CDR3 is 14 amino acids. V lost 3 bases, J lost 11 bases, and 19 bases lay in between. The germline CDR1 and CDR2 sequences are MRHNA and SNTAGT.

The J gene is TRBJ1-1, the V gene TRBV18; 7 bases align to TRBD1. This CDR3 comprises 12 residues. The germline V gene has CDR1 KGHSH and CDR2 LQKENI. The J segment lost 8 bases and the V segment lost 5 bases, leaving 5 bases of the junction unmatched. CDR3 sequence (DNA): TGTGCCAGCTCAGTCCGGGACAGAGAAGCTTTCTTT. Translated, it gives CASSVRDREAFF.

This chain uses TRBV7-8 with TRBJ1-2; tentative D call: TRBD1 (5 bases). V lost 1 base and J lost 2, with 8 bases in between. This CDR3 comprises 14 residues. Germline CDR1 SGHVS, CDR2 FQNEAQ. The CDR3 loop is CASSLVGQNYGYTF. The CDR3 DNA reads TGTGCCAGCAGCTTAGTGGGGCAGAACTATGGCTACACCTTC.

The V and J genes are TRBV6-4 and TRBJ2-3; D perhaps matches TRBD1 (5 bases). Germline V gene lookup returns CDR1 MRHNA and CDR2 SNTAGT. This CDR3 comprises 14 residues. Trimming took off 7 bases at V and 2 bases at J, with 13 bases between the two ends. The CDR3 sequence: CASKQGSYTDTQYF. CDR3 DNA sequence: TGTGCCAGCAAGCAGGGTTCCTACACAGATACGCAGTATTTT.